The rows below give T cell receptor beta chains drawn from one sample of a study of human T cells and chemical hapten exposure. TCRdb recomputed calls from the RACE reads with MiXCR, one row per CDR3 protein. The sample lists more than 300,000 distinct CDR3 sequences; roughly 5.3% were seen once. The sequences come from whole blood, collected in connection with sensitization to the hapten diphenylcyclopropenone (DPC). The receptor source for this set is a woman in her forties or fifties with alopecia areata. Some clones in this sample may be carry-over from other donors' samples. CDR3s leave out the opening cysteine and the closing phenylalanine or tryptophan. Each record gives: V gene, J gene, CDR3 protein.

>TRBV20-1|TRBJ2-7
SAREEGLEQY
>TRBV20-1|TRBJ1-2
SAREWRDYGYT
>TRBV27|TRBJ2-3
ASSQTFPMSGRAPSRPDTQY
>TRBV7-6|TRBJ2-5
ASNEPGLELAQY
>TRBV24-1|TRBJ1-3
ATRDRGPGNTIY
>TRBV6-2/TRBV6-3|TRBJ2-5
ASSYAWLRQETQY
>TRBV16|TRBJ2-1
ASSLGGGVYNEQF
>TRBV12-5|TRBJ1-1
ASGFNMNTEAF
>TRBV6-1|TRBJ1-4
ASSGPETDVANEKLF
>TRBV28|TRBJ2-2
ASSGVVFVPGELF
>TRBV12-3/TRBV12-4|TRBJ2-5
ASSFYVEETQY
>TRBV6-5|TRBJ2-7
ASTPSRITGEQY
>TRBV28|TRBJ2-7
ASSWDRGSHTYEQY
>TRBV6-5|TRBJ2-2
ASSGLAGAVGELF
>TRBV6-2/TRBV6-3|TRBJ2-7
ASSSRSFYEQY
>TRBV6-1|TRBJ1-6
ASSERQPYNSPLH
>TRBV7-9|TRBJ1-4
ASSPPRGGEKLF
>TRBV7-9|TRBJ1-1
ASSLADTLLAF
>TRBV16|TRBJ2-7
ASSLIEEQY
>TRBV5-6|TRBJ1-1
ASSSHLMNTEAF
>TRBV20-1|TRBJ2-3
SARDKTSGSTDTQY
>TRBV29-1|TRBJ2-1
SVPSPDEQF
>TRBV2|TRBJ2-1
ATLAGEQF
>TRBV6-2/TRBV6-3|TRBJ2-5
ASSYSTSGKYQETQY
>TRBV15|TRBJ1-1
ATSRDLTGTNTEAF
>TRBV20-1|TRBJ1-5
SARDKGQGFHQPQH
>TRBV18|TRBJ2-2
ASSHGIRELF
>TRBV20-1|TRBJ2-1
SVRGAGVRREQF
>TRBV29-1|TRBJ1-1
SADSGGALDTEAF
>TRBV20-1|TRBJ2-3
SARRTSGTDTQY
>TRBV6-2/TRBV6-3|TRBJ2-2
ASSYRDVVNTGELF
>TRBV29-1|TRBJ1-4
SVGSPTNEKLF
>TRBV5-1|TRBJ2-1
ASSLTSTNEQL
>TRBV9|TRBJ1-1
ATGQENTEAF
>TRBV28|TRBJ2-3
ASSFQGGTDTQY
>TRBV7-2|TRBJ2-5
ASSLLKGGETQY
>TRBV7-2|TRBJ2-2
ASSHRGATKNTGELF
>TRBV12-3/TRBV12-4|TRBJ2-7
ASSWGSSSYEQY
>TRBV30|TRBJ2-1
AWSPGHYNEQF
>TRBV6-2/TRBV6-3|TRBJ1-1
ASSIHEGGKRAEAF